This is a list of T cell receptor beta chains from one sample in a study of cytomegalovirus exposure and HLA in healthy donors. This table comes from immunoSEQ multiplex PCR, and its TCRdb copy is limited to in-frame clones, with some not included. The data show around 120,000 clones, less than 65% seen once. The sequenced material came from PBMCs. These TCRs come from a man aged 40-55 years in good health and CMV-seropositive. Each CDR3 is given with its conserved first and last residue. A D gene is named only where the DNA matches it firmly. The size of a clone is reported for some rows only, either as once, few or many, or as a class for expanded clones.

14	TRBV27	.	few	TRBJ1-1	TGTGCCAGCAGTCTTCAGGGGTTGAACACTGAAGCTTTCTTT	CASSLQGLNTEAFF
12	TRBV28	.	.	TRBJ2-7	TGTGCCAGCAGTTTGGGCACGTCCAAGCAGTACTTC	CASSLGTSKQYF
14	TRBV5-4	TRBD1	few	TRBJ1-2	TGTGCCAGCAGCTTGGGGGGACAGGGCTATGGCTACACCTTC	CASSLGGQGYGYTF
16	TRBV4-1	TRBD1	.	TRBJ2-1	TGCGCCAGCAGCTCAGGCCCGGGACAGGGCTACAATGAGCAGTTCTTC	CASSSGPGQGYNEQFF
15	TRBV7-9	.	.	TRBJ2-2	TGTGCCAGCAGCTTCGAGGGAGGACGAATCGGGGAGCTGTTTTTT	CASSFEGGRIGELFF
16	TRBV4-1	.	.	TRBJ1-2	TGCGCCAGCAGCCAAGATACCCTGAGGCCAGTGAATGGCTACACCTTC	CASSQDTLRPVNGYTF
13	TRBV14	.	.	TRBJ1-1	TGTGCCAGCAGCCTATTAGCCGACACTGAAGCTTTCTTT	CASSLLADTEAFF
11	TRBV28	.	.	TRBJ2-7	TGTGCCAGCACCACGAGCTACGAGCAGTACTTC	CASTTSYEQYF
14	TRBV5-1	TRBD1	few	TRBJ1-1	TGCGCCAGCAGGGTAACAGGGGAGAACACTGAAGCTTTCTTT	CASRVTGENTEAFF
15	TRBV7-3	TRBD2	.	TRBJ2-1	TGTGCCAGCAGCTTGCTAGCGGGGCCGGCCAATGAGCAGTTCTTC	CASSLLAGPANEQFF
14	TRBV6-1	.	.	TRBJ1-5	TGTGCCAGCAGAACCGGGAGCCAGTATCAGCCCCAGCATTTT	CASRTGSQYQPQHF
15	TRBV19	.	.	TRBJ2-3	TGTGCCAGTAGTATGGGGGGTAGGAGCACAGATACGCAGTATTTT	CASSMGGRSTDTQYF
16	TRBV6-4	TRBD2	.	TRBJ2-1	TGTGCCAGCAGTGACACTTCTAGCGGGAGCTGGTATGAGCAGTTCTTC	CASSDTSSGSWYEQFF